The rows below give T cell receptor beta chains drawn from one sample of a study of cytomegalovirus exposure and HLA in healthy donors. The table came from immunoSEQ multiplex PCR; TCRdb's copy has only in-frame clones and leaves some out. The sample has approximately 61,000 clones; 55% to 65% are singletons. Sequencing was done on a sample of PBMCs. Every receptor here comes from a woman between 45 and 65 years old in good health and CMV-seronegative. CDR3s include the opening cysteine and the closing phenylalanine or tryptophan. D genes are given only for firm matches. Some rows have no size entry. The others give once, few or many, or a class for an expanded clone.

CDR3 DNA: TGTGCCAGCAGCCCACAGGGGGCTCGCACTGAAGCTTTCTTT
CDR3 protein: CASSPQGARTEAFF
V gene: TRBV7-9
J gene: TRBJ1-1
CDR3 length: 14
clone size: once
D gene: TRBD1

CDR3 DNA: TGTGCCAGCAGCTCGGGGAACCAACAAGAGACCCAGTACTTC
CDR3 protein: CASSSGNQQETQYF
V gene: TRBV27
J gene: TRBJ2-5
CDR3 length: 14
clone size: -
D gene: -

CDR3 DNA: TGTGCCAGCAGTTTAAGGGGACAGGGGTCGGGGTGGCGCTACACCTTC
CDR3 protein: CASSLRGQGSGWRYTF
V gene: TRBV28
J gene: TRBJ1-2
CDR3 length: 16
clone size: -
D gene: TRBD1

CDR3 DNA: TGTGCCATCAGTGATTCTGGACTAGCGGGAAAGACAGATACGCAGTATTTT
CDR3 protein: CAISDSGLAGKTDTQYF
V gene: TRBV10-3
J gene: TRBJ2-3
CDR3 length: 17
clone size: -
D gene: TRBD2

CDR3 DNA: TGTGCCAGCAGCGCGGGACAGGGTTTACCTAATGAAAAACTGTTTTTT
CDR3 protein: CASSAGQGLPNEKLFF
V gene: TRBV5-4
J gene: TRBJ1-4
CDR3 length: 16
clone size: many
D gene: TRBD1

CDR3 DNA: TGTGCCAGCAGCCCGGACTACCGCTTATACAATGAGCAGTTCTTC
CDR3 protein: CASSPDYRLYNEQFF
V gene: TRBV5-6
J gene: TRBJ2-1
CDR3 length: 15
clone size: -
D gene: -

CDR3 DNA: TGCGCCAGCAGCCAAGATTGGTGGGGTGGGGGGGTGTCCTACGAGCAGTACTTC
CDR3 protein: CASSQDWWGGGVSYEQYF
V gene: TRBV4-3
J gene: TRBJ2-7
CDR3 length: 18
clone size: -
D gene: TRBD2

CDR3 DNA: TGCAGCGTTGAAGGGACTGGAGAGACCCAGTACTTC
CDR3 protein: CSVEGTGETQYF
V gene: TRBV29-1
J gene: TRBJ2-5
CDR3 length: 12
clone size: -
D gene: -

CDR3 DNA: TGTGCCAGCAGCTTGGACAGGGCTATAGGAGCTTTCTTT
CDR3 protein: CASSLDRAIGAFF
V gene: TRBV5-6
J gene: TRBJ1-1
CDR3 length: 13
clone size: -
D gene: -

CDR3 DNA: TGTGCCAGCAGTGGAGTCCTGCAAGAGACCCAGTACTTC
CDR3 protein: CASSGVLQETQYF
V gene: TRBV2
J gene: TRBJ2-5
CDR3 length: 13
clone size: few
D gene: -

CDR3 DNA: TGTGCCAGCAGCGCCAAAGAGGGAGGAGAGACCCAGTACTTC
CDR3 protein: CASSAKEGGETQYF
V gene: TRBV5-4
J gene: TRBJ2-5
CDR3 length: 14
clone size: -
D gene: -

CDR3 DNA: TGTGCCAGCTCCCCCGTCCATCGGGGACAAGAGACCCAGTACTTC
CDR3 protein: CASSPVHRGQETQYF
V gene: TRBV18
J gene: TRBJ2-5
CDR3 length: 15
clone size: -
D gene: -

CDR3 DNA: TGTGCCAGCAGCATACGACCGGGACAGGGGGCGGTTATTCGCTACACCTTC
CDR3 protein: CASSIRPGQGAVIRYTF
V gene: TRBV7-2
J gene: TRBJ1-2
CDR3 length: 17
clone size: -
D gene: TRBD1

CDR3 DNA: TGTGCCAGCAGCGGGACTAGCGGGATGACCCCACACTTC
CDR3 protein: CASSGTSGMTPHF
V gene: TRBV6-4
J gene: TRBJ2-5
CDR3 length: 13
clone size: -
D gene: TRBD2

CDR3 DNA: TGTGCCAGCACTCTAGGGACAGGCCCCTACGAGCAGTACTTC
CDR3 protein: CASTLGTGPYEQYF
V gene: TRBV7-9
J gene: TRBJ2-7
CDR3 length: 14
clone size: -
D gene: TRBD1

CDR3 DNA: TGCGCCAGCAGCCACCGACTAGCGGGTTCGTACGAGCAGTACTTC
CDR3 protein: CASSHRLAGSYEQYF
V gene: TRBV4-1
J gene: TRBJ2-7
CDR3 length: 15
clone size: -
D gene: TRBD2

CDR3 DNA: TGTGCTAGTGGGTCACTAGCGGTAGGGCAGTACTTC
CDR3 protein: CASGSLAVGQYF
V gene: TRBV12-5
J gene: TRBJ2-7
CDR3 length: 12
clone size: few
D gene: TRBD2

CDR3 DNA: TGTGCCAGCAGCGGCGGGGGGGCATCCTACAATGAGCAGTTCTTC
CDR3 protein: CASSGGGASYNEQFF
V gene: TRBV9
J gene: TRBJ2-1
CDR3 length: 15
clone size: -
D gene: TRBD2

CDR3 DNA: TGTGCCAGCAGCTGGGCCGGGACTAGTACCTATGAGCAGTTCTTC
CDR3 protein: CASSWAGTSTYEQFF
V gene: TRBV28
J gene: TRBJ2-1
CDR3 length: 15
clone size: -
D gene: TRBD2

CDR3 DNA: TGCAGCCCCTCAGGGGGCAACGAGCAGTACTTC
CDR3 protein: CSPSGGNEQYF
V gene: TRBV29-1
J gene: TRBJ2-7
CDR3 length: 11
clone size: -
D gene: TRBD1

CDR3 DNA: TGTGCCAGCAGCGGGACTAGCGGGTCAAATACGCAGTATTTT
CDR3 protein: CASSGTSGSNTQYF
V gene: TRBV6-6
J gene: TRBJ2-3
CDR3 length: 14
clone size: -
D gene: TRBD2

CDR3 DNA: TGTGCCACGCTAGACAGGGACGCTGAAGCTTTCTTT
CDR3 protein: CATLDRDAEAFF
V gene: TRBV6-5
J gene: TRBJ1-1
CDR3 length: 12
clone size: -
D gene: TRBD1

CDR3 DNA: TGTGCCAGACAGGGGAATGGGGCCAACGTCCTGACTTTC
CDR3 protein: CARQGNGANVLTF
V gene: TRBV2
J gene: TRBJ2-6
CDR3 length: 13
clone size: -
D gene: TRBD1

CDR3 DNA: TGTGCCACCAGCAGAGGGGGACAGGAATCCTACGAGCAGTACTTC
CDR3 protein: CATSRGGQESYEQYF
V gene: TRBV15
J gene: TRBJ2-7
CDR3 length: 15
clone size: -
D gene: TRBD1

CDR3 DNA: TGTGCCAGTAGTATAGGGGGACTAGCGGGAGGGCCGGGAGAGACCCAGTACTTC
CDR3 protein: CASSIGGLAGGPGETQYF
V gene: TRBV19
J gene: TRBJ2-5
CDR3 length: 18
clone size: few
D gene: TRBD2

CDR3 DNA: TGCGCCAGCAGCTCTTTACCGGGACACCTTAATGAAAAACTGTTTTTT
CDR3 protein: CASSSLPGHLNEKLFF
V gene: TRBV5-1
J gene: TRBJ1-4
CDR3 length: 16
clone size: -
D gene: -

CDR3 DNA: TGCGCCAGCAGCCAAGGACTCCGTGGCGGGAGGGCCGCATACAATGAGCAGTTCTTC
CDR3 protein: CASSQGLRGGRAAYNEQFF
V gene: TRBV4-1
J gene: TRBJ2-1
CDR3 length: 19
clone size: -
D gene: TRBD2

CDR3 DNA: TGTGCCAGCAGTCTCTCTTCCTCCGAACAGGGAGAACTATTCGCTGAAGCTTTCTTT
CDR3 protein: CASSLSSSEQGELFAEAFF
V gene: TRBV28
J gene: TRBJ1-1
CDR3 length: 19
clone size: -
D gene: -

CDR3 DNA: TGTGCCAGCAGTCTACTGCCCTCCCGGGCAGATACGCAGTATTTT
CDR3 protein: CASSLLPSRADTQYF
V gene: TRBV6-4
J gene: TRBJ2-3
CDR3 length: 15
clone size: -
D gene: -

CDR3 DNA: TGTGCCAGCAGCGTAGTGGAGGGAATCCATGGCTACACCTTC
CDR3 protein: CASSVVEGIHGYTF
V gene: TRBV9
J gene: TRBJ1-2
CDR3 length: 14
clone size: -
D gene: -

CDR3 DNA: TGTGCCAGCAGCTTGGCAGGGAACATGAACACTGAAGCTTTCTTT
CDR3 protein: CASSLAGNMNTEAFF
V gene: TRBV5-6
J gene: TRBJ1-1
CDR3 length: 15
clone size: -
D gene: -

CDR3 DNA: TGTGCCAGTAGTATTCAGCTCGAGGAGCAGTATTTT
CDR3 protein: CASSIQLEEQYF
V gene: TRBV19
J gene: TRBJ2-3
CDR3 length: 12
clone size: -
D gene: -

CDR3 DNA: TGCGCCAGCAGCCCGAGGGCGGGGTCTGGCGCCGGGGAGCTGTTTTTT
CDR3 protein: CASSPRAGSGAGELFF
V gene: TRBV5-1
J gene: TRBJ2-2
CDR3 length: 16
clone size: -
D gene: -

CDR3 DNA: TGTGCCATCAGGGCCTGGACAGGCTACGAGCAGTACTTC
CDR3 protein: CAIRAWTGYEQYF
V gene: TRBV10-3
J gene: TRBJ2-7
CDR3 length: 13
clone size: once
D gene: TRBD1

CDR3 DNA: TGTGCCAGCAGCGAAGGTGGGCAGTACAATGAGCAGTTCTTC
CDR3 protein: CASSEGGQYNEQFF
V gene: TRBV6-4
J gene: TRBJ2-1
CDR3 length: 14
clone size: once
D gene: -

CDR3 DNA: TGTGCCAGCACCCTAGCGGGAAGCACAGATACGCAGTATTTT
CDR3 protein: CASTLAGSTDTQYF
V gene: TRBV5-5
J gene: TRBJ2-3
CDR3 length: 14
clone size: -
D gene: TRBD2

CDR3 DNA: TGCAGTGCGGCATGGACAGGCGAAGCTTTCTTT
CDR3 protein: CSAAWTGEAFF
V gene: TRBV20-1
J gene: TRBJ1-1
CDR3 length: 11
clone size: once
D gene: TRBD1

CDR3 DNA: TGTGCCAGCAGTTACGGAGTGGATGCAAAACTGTTTTTT
CDR3 protein: CASSYGVDAKLFF
V gene: TRBV6-5
J gene: TRBJ1-4
CDR3 length: 13
clone size: -
D gene: -

CDR3 DNA: TGCAGCGTGGCCGGACTAGCGGGAGGGCGAGGGTCTAATGAGCAGTTCTTC
CDR3 protein: CSVAGLAGGRGSNEQFF
V gene: TRBV29-1
J gene: TRBJ2-1
CDR3 length: 17
clone size: -
D gene: TRBD2

CDR3 DNA: TGTGCCAGCAGTCACCGCAGGGGGCGGCCTGGAAACACCATATATTTT
CDR3 protein: CASSHRRGRPGNTIYF
V gene: TRBV28
J gene: TRBJ1-3
CDR3 length: 16
clone size: few
D gene: TRBD1

CDR3 DNA: TGTGCCAGCGCCAAGGAGACGAACACTGAAGCTTTCTTT
CDR3 protein: CASAKETNTEAFF
V gene: TRBV2
J gene: TRBJ1-1
CDR3 length: 13
clone size: once
D gene: -

CDR3 DNA: TGTGCCAGCAGTTTCGGACTAGCGGTTCAAGAGACCCAGTACTTC
CDR3 protein: CASSFGLAVQETQYF
V gene: TRBV6-5
J gene: TRBJ2-5
CDR3 length: 15
clone size: -
D gene: TRBD2

CDR3 DNA: TGCGCCAGCAGCCAAGCTGCGGGAGGACCCGAGACCCAGTACTTC
CDR3 protein: CASSQAAGGPETQYF
V gene: TRBV4-3
J gene: TRBJ2-5
CDR3 length: 15
clone size: -
D gene: TRBD2

CDR3 DNA: TGTGCCAGCAGCTTAGCTTCAGGGGCCGGTGAAGCTTTCTTT
CDR3 protein: CASSLASGAGEAFF
V gene: TRBV7-6
J gene: TRBJ1-1
CDR3 length: 14
clone size: -
D gene: -

CDR3 DNA: TGTGCCAGCAGCTTGCGAGCCGGGCAGGGGAACTACAATGAGCAGTTCTTC
CDR3 protein: CASSLRAGQGNYNEQFF
V gene: TRBV5-4
J gene: TRBJ2-1
CDR3 length: 17
clone size: -
D gene: -

CDR3 DNA: TGTGCCAGCAGCTTAGATACGACAGGGTTCGCGGCTGAGCAGTTCTTC
CDR3 protein: CASSLDTTGFAAEQFF
V gene: TRBV11-2
J gene: TRBJ2-1
CDR3 length: 16
clone size: -
D gene: TRBD1

CDR3 DNA: TGCGCCAGCAGCCAAGACGAGAGCGGATGGAGGGGTGAGCAGTTCTTC
CDR3 protein: CASSQDESGWRGEQFF
V gene: TRBV4-3
J gene: TRBJ2-1
CDR3 length: 16
clone size: -
D gene: -

CDR3 DNA: TGTGCCTGGAGGCGGATGGTGGAAGGCTACACCTTC
CDR3 protein: CAWRRMVEGYTF
V gene: TRBV30
J gene: TRBJ1-2
CDR3 length: 12
clone size: -
D gene: -

CDR3 DNA: TGCGCCAGCAGCTTAAGTCAGAAGAACACTGAAGCTTTCTTT
CDR3 protein: CASSLSQKNTEAFF
V gene: TRBV5-1
J gene: TRBJ1-1
CDR3 length: 14
clone size: -
D gene: -

CDR3 DNA: TGTGCCAGCAGCTTGATGACAGTGAACACTGAAGCTTTCTTT
CDR3 protein: CASSLMTVNTEAFF
V gene: TRBV5-4
J gene: TRBJ1-1
CDR3 length: 14
clone size: -
D gene: -

CDR3 DNA: TGTGCCAGCAGCTTAGGGGCTACCGGGACTAGCGCCAACATTCAGTACTTC
CDR3 protein: CASSLGATGTSANIQYF
V gene: TRBV7-3
J gene: TRBJ2-4
CDR3 length: 17
clone size: -
D gene: TRBD2

CDR3 DNA: TGTGCCAGCAGCTTGATCCGGGACAGGGGGATCAACGAGCAGTACTTC
CDR3 protein: CASSLIRDRGINEQYF
V gene: TRBV5-6
J gene: TRBJ2-7
CDR3 length: 16
clone size: -
D gene: TRBD1

CDR3 DNA: TGTGCCATCAGTGAGTCCAGGGTAGATGAAAAACTGTTTTTT
CDR3 protein: CAISESRVDEKLFF
V gene: TRBV10-3
J gene: TRBJ1-4
CDR3 length: 14
clone size: few
D gene: -

CDR3 DNA: TGTGCCAGTAGGGCACGGGAAGATACGCAGTATTTT
CDR3 protein: CASRAREDTQYF
V gene: TRBV19
J gene: TRBJ2-3
CDR3 length: 12
clone size: once
D gene: -

CDR3 DNA: TGCGCCAGCAGCCCCCCCTCGGGGGGGAACACTGAAGCTTTCTTT
CDR3 protein: CASSPPSGGNTEAFF
V gene: TRBV4-1
J gene: TRBJ1-1
CDR3 length: 15
clone size: -
D gene: -

CDR3 DNA: TGTGCCAGCAGCTTATATCGGGGGGACGAGCAGTACTTC
CDR3 protein: CASSLYRGDEQYF
V gene: TRBV7-2
J gene: TRBJ2-7
CDR3 length: 13
clone size: once
D gene: TRBD2

CDR3 DNA: TGTGCCAGCAGCTTCGGGACAGGCCCCCCCTACAATGAGCAGTTCTTC
CDR3 protein: CASSFGTGPPYNEQFF
V gene: TRBV7-3
J gene: TRBJ2-1
CDR3 length: 16
clone size: -
D gene: TRBD1

CDR3 DNA: TGTGCCAGCAGCGCGCCAGGGTCAGGAAACACCATATATTTT
CDR3 protein: CASSAPGSGNTIYF
V gene: TRBV5-6
J gene: TRBJ1-3
CDR3 length: 14
clone size: -
D gene: -

CDR3 DNA: TGCAGCGGGGGGGACAGGGAAAACATTCAGTACTTC
CDR3 protein: CSGGDRENIQYF
V gene: TRBV29-1
J gene: TRBJ2-4
CDR3 length: 12
clone size: -
D gene: TRBD1

CDR3 DNA: TGTGCCAGCAGTGACGACAGGGGTGAGACCTACAATGAGCAGTTCTTC
CDR3 protein: CASSDDRGETYNEQFF
V gene: TRBV25-1
J gene: TRBJ2-1
CDR3 length: 16
clone size: once
D gene: TRBD1